The present T cell receptor (beta chain) was sequenced within a study of siplizumab effects on memory and regulatory T cells. Germline-derived CDR1 and CDR2 are LNHDA and SQIVND (reference sequence). CDR3 length: 13 residues. V lost 3 bases to trimming and J lost 4 bases, with 9 bases between them. TCRdb keeps only in-frame clones here, not all; method: immunoSEQ multiplex PCR. The sample yields more than 85,000 clones, just over 90% seen once. About this clone itself: Its antigen remains unidentified.

Broader study findings: Proof of suppressive function in proliferating Tregs from siplizumab cultures was not established. The study found that siplizumab significantly reduced alloreactive sequences traceable to unstimulated CD4+ memory cells. Phenotypic classification as naive or memory proved unattainable for roughly 75-96% of proliferating CD4+ or CD8+ clones.

The genes are TRBV19 and TRBJ1-2; weak D call: TRBD1 (6 bases). The receptor's source is a human donor in good health. Material: Tregs sorted from blood. The CDR3 is CASSIGQLYGYTF. The DNA for the CDR3 is TGTGCCAGTAGTATCGGACAGCTCTATGGCTACACCTTC. Full variable domain (outside the CDR3, taken from reference TRBV19 and TRBJ1-2): DGGITQSPKYLFRKEGQNVTLSCEQNLNHDAMYWYRQDPGQGLRLIYYSQIVNDFQKGDIAEGYSVSREKKESFPLTVTSAQKNPTAFYLCASSIGQLYGYTFGSGTRLTVV.